This TCR beta chain derives from a study of regulatory T cells in long-lasting Graves disease. Germline lookup yields CDR1 LGHDT and CDR2 YNNKEL (reference sequence). Trimming stripped 0 bases from V and 8 bases from J, with 10 bases between. The CDR3 sequence is 13 residues long. Time point defined: newly diagnosed GD, antithyroid drugs for less than 3 months. The TCR library was prepared using RNA isolated from PBMCs. Arm-PCR of CDR3 regions and iRepertoire HTBI primers were used to build TCR beta libraries. TCRdb re-analysed the multiplex PCR reads in MiXCR, keeping a single row per CDR3 protein. The repertoire includes about 530,000 distinct CDR3 sequences, roughly 16% of them detected once, and about 25% sits in the top ten. This clonotype turned up a few times. The data also belong to a second study, concerning T cells in Graves' hyperthyroidism and ophthalmopathy.

Sample: peripheral blood mononuclear cells (PBMCs), taken at new diagnosis, from a patient treated with antithyroid drugs. The clonotype originates from a woman aged 40 to 65 with Graves disease. This chain links TRBV3-1 with TRBJ1-2, with D possibly TRBD1 on 5 matching bases. The CDR3 nucleotides read TGTGCCAGCAGCCAAGATCTGGCAGGGGGCTACACCTTC. This sequence encodes CASSQDLAGGYTF.